This T cell receptor (beta chain) was captured by sequencing in a study of blood T cell repertoires in COVID-19. About the study: Whether acute or convalescent, the COVID-19 samples came from the United States, Italy and Spain. T cells, B-cell-depleted T cells, or PBMCs supplied cDNA or gDNA.

Germline CDR1 reads SNHLY; CDR2 reads FYNNEI. Trimming removed 6 bases at V and 10 bases at J, with 10 bases between. The length of the CDR3 is 12 residues. In the source study's methods: Amplified reference gene primers provided the basis for estimating nucleated cell counts. The protocol was immunoSEQ multiplex PCR, while the TCRdb copy is restricted to in-frame clones and leaves out a portion. The DNA was the basis for D and trimming; V, J and clone size are from that table. There are about 280,000 clones in the sample; almost 90% occur only once, and over 9% lies in the top ten. In Seattle, patients joined the study during active infection and were tracked longitudinally.

The sequenced sample consisted of peripheral blood. The chain employs TRBV2 and TRBJ1-6; no definite D call. The clonotype was recovered from a woman in her 30s with COVID-19, enrolled during active disease. The CDR3 is CASSVARSPLHF. The CDR3, as DNA: TGTGCCAGCAGCGTAGCTAGGTCACCCCTCCACTTT.